Below, 29 T cell receptor beta chains from the same sample are listed, as sequenced in a study of control samples from healthy donors and cancer patients. Assay used: immunoSEQ multiplex PCR; TCRdb lists only in-frame clones, some missing. The data hold some 66,000 clones, with approximately 85% observed a single time. Material: blood. The receptors derive from a man between 35 and 55 years old in good health.

This clone was picked up one time. The V and J genes are TRBV6-2 or TRBV6-3 and TRBJ1-2; 8 bases match TRBD1. This CDR3 has 14 amino acids. V was pared by 5 bases and J by 2 bases, with 4 bases of the junction left unmatched. Looked up from germline, CDR1 is MNHEY and CDR2 is SVGEGT. The CDR3 region has the DNA TGTGCCAGCAGTCTACAGGGGGTCAACTATGGCTACACCTTC. Translation gives CASSLQGVNYGYTF.

This chain connects TRBV9 to TRBJ1-6; 7 bases line up with TRBD1. The CDR3 runs 16 residues. Trimming at V came to 4 bases and at J to 4 bases, leaving 8 bases not matched to a gene. Germline CDR1 SGDLS, CDR2 YYNGEE. The CDR3: CASSLRGDSYNSPLHF. DNA for the CDR3: TGTGCCAGCAGCCTCCGAGGGGACAGTTATAATTCACCCCTCCACTTT.

The V and J genes are TRBV24-1 and TRBJ1-2; 10 nucleotides align to TRBD1. Germline values: CDR1 KGHDR, CDR2 SFDVKD. J gave up 0 bases and V 3 bases, and 9 bases lay outside the gene matches. This CDR3 has 18 amino acids. The CDR3 bases are TGTGCCACCAGTGATCCCAGTGCCGGGACAGGGGCTAACTATGGCTACACCTTC. This gives the protein CATSDPSAGTGANYGYTF.

This sequence joins TRBV19 and TRBJ1-5; possible D gene TRBD1, 6 bases. The CDR3 loop spans 14 amino acids. The germline CDR1 and CDR2 sequences are LNHDA and SQIVND (reference sequence). Trimming removed 4 bases at V and 5 bases at J, with 12 bases between. The CDR3, as DNA: TGTGCCAGTAGTAACGGACAGATTTATCAGCCCCAGCATTTT. Translation: CASSNGQIYQPQHF.

The chain couples TRBV6-5 to TRBJ1-5; D remains unclear. Germline CDR1 reads MNHEY; CDR2 reads SVGAGI. The CDR3 spans 14 residues. Between the trimmed V and J ends, which lost 6 bases and 2 bases, there was a span of 11 bases. CDR3 loop: CASRLPAGNQPQHF. CDR3 in DNA: TGTGCCAGCAGGCTGCCGGCGGGCAATCAGCCCCAGCATTTT.

This rearrangement joins TRBV7-2 to TRBJ2-1; perhaps TRBD1 as D (6 bases). CDR3 length equals 14 residues. Germline V gene lookup returns CDR1 SGHTA and CDR2 FQGNSA. The V and J ends lost 6 bases and 8 bases respectively, with 17 bases between them. The CDR3 DNA reads TGTGCCAGCAGGAGCAGGACAGAAGGAGATGAGCAGTTCTTC. Translated: CASRSRTEGDEQFF.

V and J are TRBV14 and TRBJ1-1; D not resolved. CDR1 is SGHDN, CDR2 FVKESK, per germline. V was shortened by 3 bases and J by 1 base, with 0 bases between the two germline ends. The CDR3 spans 11 residues. The CDR3 is CASSQNTEAFF. In DNA, the CDR3 is TGTGCCAGCAGCCAGAACACTGAAGCTTTCTTT. The full variable domain, completed using reference TRBV14 and TRBJ1-1, is EAGVTQFPSHSVIEKGQTVTLRCDPISGHDNLYWYRRVMGKEIKFLLHFVKESKQDESGMPNNRFLAERTGGTYSTLKVQPAELEDSGVYFCASSQNTEAFFGQGTRLTVV.

The chain is built from TRBV7-3 and TRBJ1-1, with D hard to call. This CDR3 is 15 amino acids long. The V end lost 0 bases, the J end lost 1 base, and 9 bases lay between the germline ends. CDR1 is SGHTA, CDR2 FQGTGA, per germline. The CDR3 DNA sequence: TGTGCCAGCAGCTTAACATCGACGAAGAACACTGAAGCTTTCTTT. Its translation is CASSLTSTKNTEAFF.

V is TRBV9 and J is TRBJ1-4; TRBD1 matches at 7 bases. Germline CDR1 and CDR2: SGDLS and YYNGEE. CDR3 length: 16 residues. Germline trimming cut 4 bases from V and 7 bases from J; bases unmatched to any gene: 13. CDR3: CASSTRDRDVSEKLFF. For the CDR3, the DNA is TGTGCCAGCAGCACTCGTGACAGGGACGTTTCTGAAAAACTGTTTTTT.

The chain is built from TRBV7-9 and TRBJ1-1; no reliable D call. The CDR3 contains 14 residues. CDR1 is SEHNR, CDR2 FQNEAQ, per germline (reference sequence). Trimming took 6 bases from V and 8 from J, leaving 19 bases between them. This CDR3 reads CASRPMTTDAEAFF. In DNA form, the CDR3 reads TGTGCCAGCAGACCGATGACGACGGACGCCGAAGCTTTCTTT.

V gene TRBV5-1 combines with J gene TRBJ2-2; 13 nucleotides match TRBD2. CDR1 SGHRS and CDR2 YFSETQ come from the germline V gene. The CDR3 spans 16 residues. The ends lost 3 bases at V and 6 bases at J; junction bases unmatched: 5. The CDR3, as DNA: TGCGCCAGCAGCTCACTAGCGGGAGGGCCTGCCGGGGAGCTGTTTTTT. Its translation is CASSSLAGGPAGELFF. The whole variable domain, filled in from reference TRBV5-1 and TRBJ2-2, reads KAGVTQTPRYLIKTRGQQVTLSCSPISGHRSVSWYQQTPGQGLQFLFEYFSETQRNKGNFPGRFSGRQFSNSRSEMNVSTLELGDSALYLCASSSLAGGPAGELFFGEGSRLTVL.

This clone was found once. The gene calls are TRBV7-2 and TRBJ1-1; TRBD1 aligns across 11 bases. V lost 2 bases and J lost 0; bases outside the gene matches: 5. The CDR3 runs to 17 residues. Germline CDR1 and CDR2: SGHTA and FQGNSA. The DNA for the CDR3 is TGTGCCAGCAGCTTAAGGACAGGGGGCTTGATGAACACTGAAGCTTTCTTT. Translating gives CASSLRTGGLMNTEAFF.

CDR3: CASLPDGTGELFF. In DNA, the CDR3 is TGTGCTAGCTTACCGGACGGCACCGGGGAGCTGTTTTTT. The chain employs TRBV7-7 and TRBJ2-2; D unclear. Germline CDR1 is SSHAT and CDR2 is FNYEAQ (reference sequence). There are 13 residues in the CDR3.

The rearrangement links TRBV4-1 to TRBJ2-7; no firm D call. The germline CDR1 and CDR2 sequences are MGHRA and YSYEKL. Trimming shortened V by 5 bases and J by 3 bases, and 20 bases separated the two germline ends. The CDR3 spans 16 residues. CDR3 protein: CASSKGMNRNRYEQYF. CDR3 bases: TGCGCCAGCAGCAAAGGAATGAATCGGAACCGCTACGAGCAGTACTTC.

This chain joins TRBV4-3 and TRBJ2-7, with TRBD1 matching 9 bases. V lost 0 bases to trimming and J lost 9 bases; unmatched junction nucleotides: 12. The CDR3 totals 16 residues. Per germline, CDR1 LGHNA and CDR2 YSLEER. DNA for the CDR3: TGCGCCAGCAGCCAAGAAGCCGGGACAGGGTCTACGGGGCAGTACTTC. This encodes CASSQEAGTGSTGQYF.

The J gene is TRBJ2-1, the V gene TRBV9; a possible D gene is TRBD2 (6 bases). Between the trimmed V and J ends, which lost 0 bases and 8 bases, there was a span of 21 bases. CDR3 size: 17 residues. The germline CDR1 and CDR2 sequences are SGDLS and YYNGEE. CDR3 bases: TGTGCCAGCAGCGTAGATCGGGACTCGGGGGTTGGCTATGAGCAGTTCTTC. It translates to CASSVDRDSGVGYEQFF.

The chain uses TRBV6-5 and TRBJ2-2; D might be TRBD2 (6 bases). The CDR3 covers 15 residues. Germline-derived CDR1 and CDR2 are MNHEY and SVGAGI. Trimming removed 10 bases from V and 6 bases from J, with 21 bases in between. The CDR3 sequence: CATVWQTSVAGELFF. The CDR3 DNA sequence: TGTGCCACCGTGTGGCAGACTAGTGTAGCCGGGGAGCTGTTTTTT.

The CDR3 DNA is TGTGCCAGCAGTCCCGCCCACGCGGGAGGGCCGGGTGAGCAGTTCTTC. As protein: CASSPAHAGGPGEQFF. The V and J genes are TRBV28 and TRBJ2-1; 9 positions match TRBD2. The CDR3 is 16 residues long. The V gene's germline CDR1 is MDHEN and CDR2 SYDVKM. The ends lost 5 bases at V and 9 bases at J; junction bases unmatched: 14.

The chain uses TRBV12-3 or TRBV12-4 and TRBJ1-4, with 7 bases that match TRBD1. The ends lost 5 bases at V and 10 bases at J; junction bases unmatched: 7. The CDR3 spans 13 residues. The CDR3 loop reads CASSTRTGRKLFF. The DNA of the CDR3 is TGTGCCAGCAGTACCCGGACAGGACGAAAACTGTTTTTT.

V and J are TRBV29-1 and TRBJ2-7, with TRBD1 as a possible D gene (6 bases). The germline V gene has CDR1 SQVTM and CDR2 ANQGSEA. CDR3 length: 14 residues. V was pared by 1 base and J by 0 bases, with 10 bases between. This CDR3 is CSVEVGDTSYEQYF. For the CDR3, the DNA is TGCAGCGTTGAAGTGGGGGACACCTCCTACGAGCAGTACTTC.

This sequence joins TRBV7-3 and TRBJ2-3, with D unclear. The CDR3 is made up of 12 amino acids. Between the trimmed V and J ends, which lost 5 bases and 5 bases, there was a span of 8 bases. The germline V gene has CDR1 SGHTA and CDR2 FQGTGA. CDR3 amino acids: CASSLDQDTQYF. In DNA, the CDR3 is TGTGCCAGCAGCCTGGACCAAGATACGCAGTATTTT.

The gene calls are TRBV6-5 and TRBJ2-7; 8 bases are a match to TRBD1. This CDR3 is built from 16 residues. The V segment lost 2 bases and the J segment 0 bases; nucleotides outside the gene matches: 6. Germline V gene lookup returns CDR1 MNHEY and CDR2 SVGAGI. For the CDR3, the DNA is TGTGCCAGCAGTTACAGGACAGGGAAGGGCTCCTACGAGCAGTACTTC. Its translation is CASSYRTGKGSYEQYF.

The rearrangement links TRBV15 to TRBJ2-6; 11 bases are a match to TRBD1. The germline CDR1 and CDR2 sequences are LNHNV and YYDKDF (reference sequence). V lost 0 bases to trimming and J lost 2 bases; unmatched junction nucleotides: 9. This CDR3 is 20 amino acids long. The CDR3 is CATSRDTGTGGRPGANVLTF. CDR3 in DNA: TGTGCCACCAGCAGAGATACGGGGACAGGGGGTCGTCCTGGGGCCAACGTCCTGACTTTC.

The chain carries TRBV7-2 and TRBJ1-2; 8 bases line up with TRBD1. V was clipped by 1 base and J by 10 bases; unmatched bases: 11. The CDR3 contains 15 residues. CDR1 SGHTA and CDR2 FQGNSA come from the germline V gene. CDR3 sequence reads: CASSLGPDRVSLYTF. The CDR3 DNA reads as TGTGCCAGCAGCTTAGGACCGGACAGGGTGTCCCTCTACACCTTC.

V gene TRBV11-2 combines with J gene TRBJ2-6; D is uncertain. Looked up from germline, CDR1 is SGHAT and CDR2 is FQNNGV. Trimming removed 0 bases at V and 0 bases at J, with 6 bases between. The CDR3 is 16 residues long. The CDR3 DNA is TGTGCCAGCAGCTTAGAGATCAACTCTGGGGCCAACGTCCTGACTTTC. Translated: CASSLEINSGANVLTF.

This clone has just a few counts. J is TRBJ1-6 and V is TRBV5-1; no clear D. V gave up 0 bases and J gave up 8 bases, with 9 bases separating them. In germline, CDR1 is SGHRS, CDR2 YFSETQ. This CDR3 has 14 amino acids. CDR3 bases: TGCGCCAGCAGCTTGGGACACATAGATTCACCCCTCCACTTT. Translating gives CASSLGHIDSPLHF.

The chain has TRBV19 and TRBJ2-1, with 8 bases identical to TRBD1. Germline trimming cut 11 bases from V and 6 bases from J; bases unmatched to any gene: 15. Germline values: CDR1 LNHDA, CDR2 SQIVND (reference sequence). The CDR3 runs to 15 residues. The CDR3 loop is CACSVRTGFGNEQFF. CDR3 DNA sequence: TGTGCCTGCTCAGTGAGGACAGGGTTCGGCAATGAGCAGTTCTTC.

The chain uses TRBV5-4 and TRBJ2-3, with D possibly called TRBD1 or TRBD2 (5 bases each). The germline V gene encodes CDR1 SGHNT and CDR2 YYREEE (reference sequence). V gave up 2 bases and J gave up 0 bases, with 10 bases separating them. This CDR3 is built from 15 residues. This CDR3 is CASSLGTASTDTQYF. CDR3 bases: TGTGCCAGCAGCTTAGGGACGGCTAGCACAGATACGCAGTATTTT.

The table lists this clone with a few counts. The rearrangement uses TRBV28 and TRBJ1-5, with D perhaps matching TRBD1 (5 bases). Germline V CDR1 and CDR2: MDHEN, SYDVKM. Trimming stripped 6 bases from V and 15 bases from J, with 21 bases between. The CDR3 totals 13 residues. Written as DNA, the CDR3 is TGTGCCAGCAGCTGGGGCTCGGCAGGGCCGTTGCATTTT. Protein product: CASSWGSAGPLHF.